Shown below are 25 T cell receptor beta chains from a single sample sequenced in a study of cytomegalovirus exposure and HLA in healthy donors. A multiplex PCR was run with 60 Vbeta primers and 13 Jbeta primers. Sequenced by immunoSEQ multiplex PCR; TCRdb stores in-frame clones only, minus some. This sample yields around 210,000 clones, of which about 80% are seen a single time; just under 3% belongs to the top ten. Sequencing was carried out using PBMCs. These receptors all stem from a woman aged 30 to 39 in good health and CMV-seronegative.

This sequence joins TRBV5-5 and TRBJ2-1; D is possibly TRBD2 (7 bases). The CDR3 runs 16 residues. V shed 3 bases and J shed 0 bases, with 13 bases lying between them. The germline gives CDR1 SGHKS, CDR2 YYEKEE (reference sequence). CDR3 loop: CASSWAGALSYNEQFF. CDR3 bases: TGTGCCAGCAGCTGGGCGGGGGCCCTCTCCTACAATGAGCAGTTCTTC.

The chain combines TRBV6-1 with TRBJ2-7; 7 bases fit TRBD2. V gave up 1 base and J gave up 7 bases; unmatched junction bases: 7. CDR3 size: 14 residues. Germline V gene sequence: CDR1 MNHNS, CDR2 SASEGT. The CDR3 reads CASSEVPSGGEQYF. The CDR3 DNA is TGTGCCAGCAGTGAAGTACCTTCCGGGGGGGAGCAGTACTTC.

The sample holds a few counts of this clone. This chain links TRBV6-1 with TRBJ1-1; D might be TRBD1 (6 bases). This CDR3 region has 13 residues. The germline gives CDR1 MNHNS, CDR2 SASEGT. V lost 8 bases to trimming and J lost 2 bases, with 12 bases between them. The CDR3, as DNA: TGTGCCAGCCTTCAGGGGTTTAACACTGAAGCTTTCTTT. Its translation is CASLQGFNTEAFF.

This chain connects TRBV30 to TRBJ2-7, with a weak D call TRBD2 (6 bases). The CDR3 sequence is 15 residues long. From germline, CDR1 is GTSNPN and CDR2 SVGIG (reference sequence). The germline V and J ends were trimmed by 0 bases and 5 bases, with 17 bases remaining between them. Here the CDR3 reads CAWSVPGGSLNEQYF. CDR3 bases: TGTGCCTGGAGTGTACCAGGAGGGAGCCTGAACGAGCAGTACTTC.

The rearrangement joins TRBV9 to TRBJ1-2, with 7 bases matching TRBD1. The germline CDR1 and CDR2 sequences are SGDLS and YYNGEE. The V segment lost 9 bases and the J segment 6 bases; nucleotides outside the gene matches: 5. CDR3 size: 11 residues. CDR3 in DNA: TGTGCCACACAGGGGAAAGATGGCTACACCTTC. It specifies CATQGKDGYTF.

There are a few counts of this clone. The rearrangement joins TRBV6-5 to TRBJ2-3; weak D call: TRBD1 (5 bases). Germline V gene lookup returns CDR1 MNHEY and CDR2 SVGAGI. Trimming stripped 8 bases from V and 1 base from J, with 10 bases between. The CDR3 spans 13 residues. CDR3 protein: CASHYRRTDTQYF. DNA for the CDR3: TGTGCCAGCCATTACAGGCGCACAGATACGCAGTATTTT.

This clone was observed a handful of times. The chain carries TRBV15 and TRBJ1-1, with TRBD1 matching 8 bases. The germline CDR1 and CDR2 sequences are LNHNV and YYDKDF (reference sequence). This CDR3 is built from 14 residues. V lost 5 bases and J lost 5; bases outside the gene matches: 7. Here the CDR3 reads CATSVNRGGTEAFF. The CDR3 nucleotides are TGTGCCACCAGCGTGAACAGGGGGGGGACTGAAGCTTTCTTT.

The CDR3 here is CASSLSGNYEQYF. The CDR3 region has the DNA TGTGCCAGCAGCTTGTCCGGGAATTACGAGCAGTACTTC. The rearrangement uses TRBV5-6 and TRBJ2-7; perhaps TRBD2 as D (5 bases). CDR1 and CDR2 (germline): SGHDT, YYEEEE. This CDR3 contains 13 residues. V lost 1 base and J lost 4, with 9 bases in between. The entire variable domain, with the rest obtained from reference TRBV5-6 and TRBJ2-7, is as follows: DAGVTQSPTHLIKTRGQQVTLRCSPKSGHDTVSWYQQALGQGPQFIFQYYEEEERQRGNFPDRFSGHQFPNYSSELNVNALLLGDSALYLCASSLSGNYEQYFGPGTRLTVT.

The CDR3 region is CASSLSDRTEAFF. Written as DNA, the CDR3 is TGTGCCAGCAGTTTATCCGACAGAACTGAAGCTTTCTTT. The rearrangement uses TRBV28 and TRBJ1-1; weak D call: TRBD1 (5 bases). The CDR3 has 13 residues. Deletions cut 1 base from V and 5 bases from J, with 8 bases between. Per germline, CDR1 MDHEN and CDR2 SYDVKM.

This clone showed up just once. This chain uses TRBV28 with TRBJ1-2, with 8 bases lining up with TRBD1. The CDR3 runs 16 residues. Germline CDR1 and CDR2: MDHEN and SYDVKM. J was trimmed by 2 bases and V by 2 bases; bases with no gene match: 7. The CDR3 region has the DNA TGTGCCAGCAGTTTAATGGGGACAGGTGTCAACTATGGCTACACCTTC. Translating gives CASSLMGTGVNYGYTF.

This CDR3 is CASSPGGARRGNTEAFF. CDR3 DNA: TGTGCCAGCTCACCCGGGGGGGCGCGACGGGGGAACACTGAAGCTTTCTTT. The chain joins TRBV18 to TRBJ1-1, with a weak D call TRBD1 (6 bases). V shed 3 bases and J shed 1 base, with 18 bases lying between them. Germline V gene lookup returns CDR1 KGHSH and CDR2 LQKENI. This CDR3 region has 17 residues.

The gene calls are TRBV4-2 and TRBJ2-7; 7 bases agree with TRBD2. V was clipped by 4 bases and J by 1 base; unmatched bases: 4. Per germline, CDR1 LGHNA and CDR2 YNFKEQ. The CDR3 sequence is 14 residues long. The CDR3 nucleotides read TGTGCCAGCAGCCCCCCGCGGGGGTCCTACGAGCAGTACTTC. It encodes CASSPPRGSYEQYF.

This chain joins TRBV4-1 and TRBJ2-1; TRBD2 agrees at 12 bases. The V gene's germline CDR1 is MGHRA and CDR2 YSYEKL. The CDR3 totals 16 residues. Losses at the gene ends were 4 bases for V and 6 bases for J; bases not matched to a gene: 7. CDR3 protein: CASSPRTSGAPNEQFF. CDR3 coding DNA: TGCGCCAGCAGCCCCAGGACTAGCGGGGCCCCCAATGAGCAGTTCTTC.

This clone was found a few times. The V gene is TRBV7-9, the J gene TRBJ1-2; D remains ambiguous. CDR1 SEHNR and CDR2 FQNEAQ come from the germline V gene (reference sequence). The CDR3 spans 12 residues. V gave up 1 base and J gave up 13 bases, with 13 bases separating them. The DNA of the CDR3 is TGTGCCAGCAGCTTAGATCAACAGTTCTTCACCTTC. Translating gives CASSLDQQFFTF.

The CDR3 DNA reads as TGTGCCAGCAGCTTATTTGACAGCCCTAACTATGGCTACACCTTC. Protein sequence: CASSLFDSPNYGYTF. The gene calls are TRBV7-9 and TRBJ1-2; perhaps TRBD1 as D (5 bases). Per the germline V gene, CDR1 is SEHNR and CDR2 is FQNEAQ (reference sequence). V was pared by 2 bases and J by 0 bases, with 10 bases between. The length of the CDR3 is 15 residues.

This chain connects TRBV19 to TRBJ1-2; 9 bases agree with TRBD1. The V gene's germline CDR1 is LNHDA and CDR2 SQIVND (reference sequence). This CDR3 spans 14 amino acids. V lost 6 bases, J lost 4 bases, and 6 bases stayed unmatched. CDR3 in DNA: TGTGCCAGTAGAGAACAGGGGGCCCTCTATGGCTACACCTTC. Amino acids: CASREQGALYGYTF.

The genes are TRBV5-8 and TRBJ1-3; D gene uncertain. Germline assignment: CDR1 SGHTS and CDR2 YDEGEE. V was shortened by 1 base and J by 1 base, with 12 bases between the two germline ends. The CDR3 runs to 16 residues. The CDR3 bases are TGTGCCAGCAGCTTGATGAGGGTTCGGTCTGGAAACACCATATATTTT. Protein: CASSLMRVRSGNTIYF.

The genes are TRBV30 and TRBJ2-7, with TRBD1 matching 8 bases. The V segment lost 1 base and the J segment 4 bases; nucleotides outside the gene matches: 3. CDR1 is GTSNPN and CDR2 is SVGIG in the germline V gene (reference sequence). This CDR3 region has 13 residues. This CDR3 reads CAWSGGQGYEQYF. As DNA, the CDR3 is TGTGCCTGGAGTGGTGGACAGGGTTACGAGCAGTACTTC.

The gene calls are TRBV4-2 and TRBJ2-7; D gene ambiguous. Trimming stripped 4 bases from V and 1 base from J, with 17 bases between. This CDR3 region has 16 residues. Germline V gene sequence: CDR1 LGHNA, CDR2 YNFKEQ. CDR3 nucleotides: TGTGCCAGCAGCCGGTCTGGAGACGGTTCTTCCTACGAGCAGTACTTC. Its translation is CASSRSGDGSSYEQYF.

This clone was counted between two and nine times. The chain links TRBV4-1 to TRBJ1-2; TRBD1 matches at 10 bases. J gave up 5 bases and V 4 bases, and 7 bases lay outside the gene matches. The CDR3 is made up of 15 amino acids. Germline CDR1 and CDR2: MGHRA and YSYEKL. Here the CDR3 DNA reads TGCGCCAGCAGCCCTCGGGACAGGGGAGGATATGGCTACACCTTC. Amino acid sequence: CASSPRDRGGYGYTF.

The gene calls are TRBV28 and TRBJ1-1; no clear D gene. The germline gives CDR1 MDHEN, CDR2 SYDVKM. Deletions cut 2 bases from V and 2 bases from J, with 15 bases between. The CDR3 sequence is 16 residues long. The CDR3 DNA is TGTGCCAGCAGTTTAAGGCGGGCAGTTTCTAACACTGAAGCTTTCTTT. It specifies CASSLRRAVSNTEAFF. Based on the CDR3 plus reference TRBV28 and TRBJ1-1, the full variable domain is DVKVTQSSRYLVKRTGEKVFLECVQDMDHENMFWYRQDPGLGLRLIYFSYDVKMKEKGDIPEGYSVSREKKERFSLILESASTNQTSMYLCASSLRRAVSNTEAFFGQGTRLTVV.

This clone was seen more than once but under ten times. The chain carries TRBV18 and TRBJ2-2; D is uncertain. Germline V lookup: CDR1 KGHSH, CDR2 LQKENI. The CDR3 has 13 amino acids. Trimming removed 3 bases at V and 4 bases at J, with 6 bases between. CDR3 amino acids: CASSPLPTGELFF. The CDR3 nucleotides read TGTGCCAGCTCACCCCTTCCCACCGGGGAGCTGTTTTTT.

V gene TRBV4-1 combines with J gene TRBJ1-6; 9 bases agree with TRBD1. J was trimmed by 18 bases and V by 0 bases; bases with no gene match: 12. CDR1 is MGHRA and CDR2 is YSYEKL in the germline V gene. The CDR3 runs to 15 residues. The CDR3 bases are TGCGCCAGCAGCCAAGATCCCGGACAGGGGTATGTTGGCCACTTT. The encoded protein is CASSQDPGQGYVGHF.

V is TRBV6-7 and J is TRBJ1-6, with TRBD1 matching over 9 bases. TRBV6-7 is an ORF, with its function uncertain. Trimming at V came to 2 bases and at J to 8 bases, leaving 10 bases not matched to a gene. The CDR3 totals 17 residues. The CDR3 DNA follows: TGTGCCAGCAGTTACAATCGCCGGGACAGGGACGATTCACCCCTCCACTTT. Translated, it gives CASSYNRRDRDDSPLHF.

The rearrangement uses TRBV29-1 and TRBJ2-5, with 9 bases fitting TRBD2. This CDR3 is 13 amino acids long. CDR1 is SQVTM, CDR2 ANQGSEA, per germline. V lost 6 bases and J lost 5; bases outside the gene matches: 7. For the CDR3, the DNA is TGCAGCGTATTTAGCGGGAGACGTGAGACCCAGTACTTC. It is translated as CSVFSGRRETQYF.